This TCR beta chain derives from a study of T cell responses to AZD1222 COVID-19 vaccine. Germline V gives CDR1 LGHDT, CDR2 YNNKEL (reference sequence). Trimming pared 0 bases from V and 5 bases from J, leaving 8 bases between. The CDR3 covers 13 residues. TCRdb's table, derived via immunoSEQ multiplex PCR, lists solely in-frame clones and lacks some. The sample carries around 180,000 clones, 80% to 90% recorded once. The clonotype was recovered from an adult in good health. The rearrangement links TRBV3-1 (or the pseudogene TRBV3-2) to TRBJ2-7; TRBD2 might be the D (5 bases). The sample in question was peripheral blood, obtained on day 0 of AZD1222 vaccination. CDR3 DNA sequence: TGTGCCAGCAGCCAAGATTTCGGGGACGAGCAGTACGTC. Its protein product is CASSQDFGDEQYV.